Given below is one TCR beta chain in context. This sample is drawn from a study of regulatory T cells in long-lasting Graves disease. Arm-PCR with iRepertoire HTBI primers amplified the CDR3 regions for these TCR beta libraries. MiXCR, run by TCRdb on the multiplex PCR reads, gives a single entry per CDR3 protein. The data show hundreds of thousands of distinct CDR3 sequences, roughly 13% seen once. The CDR3 consists of 15 residues. Per the germline V gene, CDR1 is MNHNS and CDR2 is SASEGT. V lost 5 bases and J 7 bases, leaving 18 bases between the germline ends. Time point reported: newly diagnosed GD, antithyroid drugs for less than 3 months. PBMC-derived RNA was used for the TCR library. The sample was also reused in another study, on T cells in Graves' hyperthyroidism and ophthalmopathy. As that study records: Uncontrolled infection, other autoimmune disease, pregnancy or lactation disqualified patients from enrolment.

The clonotype comes from a man aged 25-45 years with Graves disease. The sequencing here drew on peripheral blood mononuclear cells (PBMCs), taken at new diagnosis, from a patient treated with antithyroid drugs. The chain employs TRBV6-1 and TRBJ2-1; maybe TRBD2 (6 bases). DNA for the CDR3: TGTGCCAGCAGTCTCTCGGGCGGGATGCGTAATGAGCAGTTCTTC. It yields the protein CASSLSGGMRNEQFF.